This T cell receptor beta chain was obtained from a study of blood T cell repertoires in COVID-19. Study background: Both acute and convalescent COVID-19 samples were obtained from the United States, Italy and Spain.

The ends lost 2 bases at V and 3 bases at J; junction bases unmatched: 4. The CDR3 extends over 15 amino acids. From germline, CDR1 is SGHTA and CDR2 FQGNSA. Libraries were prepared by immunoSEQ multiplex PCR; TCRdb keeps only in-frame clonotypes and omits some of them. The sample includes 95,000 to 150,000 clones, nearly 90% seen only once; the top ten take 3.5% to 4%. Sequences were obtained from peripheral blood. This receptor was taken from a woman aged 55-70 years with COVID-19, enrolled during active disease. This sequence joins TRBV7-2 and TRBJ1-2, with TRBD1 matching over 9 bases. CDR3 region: CASSLRTGVDYGYTF. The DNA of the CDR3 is TGTGCCAGCAGCTTAAGGACAGGGGTTGACTATGGCTACACCTTC.